This T cell receptor beta chain was documented in a study of blood T cell repertoires in COVID-19. Authors' processing steps: The assay estimated nucleated cells by amplifying reference gene primers. TCRdb's table, derived via immunoSEQ multiplex PCR, lists solely in-frame clones and lacks some. Clone size and the V and J calls come from that table; the DNA yielded D and trimming. Of approximately 110,000 clones in the sample, approximately 81% are singletons; the top ten hold about 5.5%. Losses at the gene ends were 6 bases for V and 5 bases for J; bases not matched to a gene: 7. Germline V gene lookup returns CDR1 MNHEY and CDR2 SVGAGI. The CDR3 loop spans 15 amino acids.

The gene calls are TRBV6-5 and TRBJ2-2; 9 nucleotides line up with TRBD1. The clonotype originates from an older man with COVID-19, enrolled during active disease. The source material was peripheral blood. CDR3 region: CASRHRGRTTGELFF. DNA for the CDR3: TGTGCCAGCAGGCACAGGGGGCGGACGACCGGGGAGCTGTTTTTT.